This T cell receptor (beta chain) was sequenced for a study of tumor-infiltrating lymphocytes in primary liver carcinoma. Across the whole study: Primary liver carcinomas in the patients were surgically resected. Tumors, staged T1-T3 N0M0, spanned about 4 to 10 cm.

Study observations and caveats: Tumor region pairs overlapped more than did tumor-adjacent and tumor-blood pairs.

The investigators made TCR beta cDNA from about 510 ng total RNA, using a constant-region primer. Generation of the TCR beta libraries relied on three nested multiplex PCR rounds using slightly modified ARM-PCR. PCR rounds one and two used TRBV1-TRBV30 forward primers with a C-beta reverse primer for roughly 10 cycles each. TCRdb passed the multiplex PCR reads through MiXCR, listing each CDR3 protein once. The table has about 310,000 distinct CDR3 sequences, around three fifths seen once. On this clonotype: Its antigen is unidentified. This may be a read error: a much more frequent sequence differs by one nucleotide.

The V end lost 4 bases, the J end lost 0 bases, and 18 bases lay between the germline ends. The CDR3 sequence is 18 residues long. Germline V gene data show CDR1 as MGHRA and CDR2 as YSYEKL. Blood RNA originated from unsorted whole blood, with germline DNA additionally extracted. Chronic HBV infection was present in the patients, who were treatment-naive. V and J are TRBV4-1 and TRBJ2-2; the D is unclear. The TCR sequence derives from a woman aged 25 to 45 with primary liver carcinoma and hepatitis B virus infection. The sequenced sample was peripheral blood. This chain's CDR3 is CASSPTRIGAANTGELFF. DNA for the CDR3: TGCGCCAGCAGCCCCACGAGGATAGGCGCCGCGAACACCGGGGAGCTGTTTTTT.